The 23 T cell receptor beta chains presented below share a single source sample, sequenced in a study of T cell changes during pregnancy in multiple sclerosis. TCRdb's copy holds only in-frame clones and misses some; the assay was immunoSEQ multiplex PCR. Among 60,000 to 70,000 clones listed, more than 85% were seen once. This sample comprised peripheral blood, obtained in the second trimester of pregnancy. The receptor set was obtained from a female donor with multiple sclerosis, enrolled in a pregnancy study.

The table lists this clone with a few counts. The rearrangement joins TRBV29-1 to TRBJ1-2, with 8 bases that match TRBD1. With V trimmed by 4 bases and J by 4 bases, 2 bases remained unmatched. Germline CDR1 SQVTM, CDR2 ANQGSEA. The length of the CDR3 is 12 residues. The CDR3 nucleotides are TGCAGCGTTGGGGACAGGTCCTATGGCTACACCTTC. This codes for CSVGDRSYGYTF.

The rearrangement uses TRBV6-6 and TRBJ2-5, with TRBD2 matching 9 bases. Germline-derived CDR1 and CDR2 are MNHNY and SVGAGI (reference sequence). This CDR3 contains 15 residues. V lost 0 bases, J lost 3 bases, and 2 bases stayed unmatched. The CDR3 sequence: CASSYSRLAEETQYF. CDR3 DNA sequence: TGTGCCAGCAGTTACTCCAGACTAGCGGAAGAGACCCAGTACTTC.

The chain couples TRBV6-1 to TRBJ2-7; the D gene is possibly TRBD2 (7 bases). V lost 2 bases, J lost 2 bases, and 16 bases lay in between. The CDR3 spans 16 residues. The germline V gene encodes CDR1 MNHNS and CDR2 SASEGT. CDR3 loop: CASSETGGGGAYEQYF. The CDR3 region has the DNA TGTGCCAGCAGTGAAACCGGGGGAGGGGGGGCCTACGAGCAGTACTTC.

This chain connects TRBV6-5 to TRBJ2-3; D perhaps matches TRBD1 (5 bases). Looked up from germline, CDR1 is MNHEY and CDR2 is SVGAGI. The V and J ends lost 0 bases and 5 bases respectively, with 6 bases between them. The CDR3 spans 13 residues. The CDR3 nucleotides are TGTGCCAGCAGTTACTCGGGGCAAGATACGCAGTATTTT. Protein: CASSYSGQDTQYF.

The rearrangement links TRBV2 to TRBJ2-1; D ambiguous. Trimming removed 6 bases at V and 8 bases at J, with 8 bases between. This CDR3 spans 11 amino acids. Germline CDR1 and CDR2: SNHLY and FYNNEI. The CDR3 DNA reads as TGTGCCAGCAGCGGAGCACATGAGCAGTTCTTC. Its translation is CASSGAHEQFF.

The chain couples TRBV9 to TRBJ1-3; 9 nucleotides align to TRBD1. After removal of 5 bases from V and 0 bases from J, the junction contained 6 bases not matched to a gene. This CDR3 contains 16 residues. Germline CDR1 is SGDLS and CDR2 is YYNGEE. CDR3 loop: CASRPTTGGSGNTIYF. CDR3 nucleotide sequence: TGTGCCAGCAGACCAACGACAGGGGGCTCTGGAAACACCATATATTTT.

This chain joins TRBV18 and TRBJ1-1; TRBD1 aligns across 12 bases. J gave up 6 bases and V 4 bases, and 9 bases lay outside the gene matches. Germline CDR1 KGHSH, CDR2 LQKENI. This CDR3 spans 16 amino acids. This CDR3 reads CASSQRWDRGRPEAFF. CDR3 bases: TGTGCCAGCTCACAAAGGTGGGACAGGGGGCGGCCTGAAGCTTTCTTT.

This clone has a single count. The rearrangement links TRBV2 to TRBJ2-2; D may be TRBD1 (5 bases). Germline CDR1 SNHLY, CDR2 FYNNEI. The CDR3 loop spans 15 amino acids. Trimming stripped 4 bases from V and 9 bases from J, with 18 bases between. The CDR3 DNA sequence: TGTGCCAGCAGTGCAGAGACAGAACTTTACCGGGAGCTGTTTTTT. Translation gives CASSAETELYRELFF.

The chain has TRBV30 and TRBJ1-2; 9 nucleotides align to TRBD1. Germline V gene data show CDR1 as GTSNPN and CDR2 as SVGIG (reference sequence). The CDR3 consists of 13 residues. V lost 3 bases and J lost 7; bases outside the gene matches: 6. The CDR3 region is CAWSAGTGSGYTF. In DNA, the CDR3 is TGTGCCTGGAGCGCCGGGACAGGGAGTGGCTACACCTTC.

The J gene is TRBJ2-5, the V gene TRBV19; 7 nucleotides agree with TRBD1. Germline assignment: CDR1 LNHDA and CDR2 SQIVND (reference sequence). With V trimmed by 5 bases and J by 3 bases, 6 bases remained unmatched. This CDR3 has 14 residues. DNA for the CDR3: TGTGCCAGTAGTTTCGCCGGGACAGAAGAGACCCAGTACTTC. Amino acid sequence: CASSFAGTEETQYF.

J is TRBJ2-7 and V is TRBV7-9; tentative D call: TRBD1 (5 bases). The CDR3 is 14 amino acids. CDR1 and CDR2 (germline): SEHNR, FQNEAQ (reference sequence). Trimming shortened V by 5 bases and J by 3 bases, and 14 bases separated the two germline ends. The CDR3 loop reads CASSLQEDSYEQYF. The CDR3 DNA follows: TGTGCCAGCAGCCTACAAGAAGACAGCTACGAGCAGTACTTC.

This chain joins TRBV5-1 and TRBJ2-3, with 10 nucleotides matching TRBD1. CDR3 length equals 17 residues. The V and J ends lost 4 bases and 4 bases, in that order; junction bases with no gene match: 12. Germline CDR1 SGHRS, CDR2 YFSETQ. The CDR3 coding sequence is TGCGCCAGCAGCCCGACGACCATTGGACAGGGGGCAGATACGCAGTATTTT. Translation gives CASSPTTIGQGADTQYF.

The V call is TRBV2, the J call TRBJ2-6; D gene ambiguous. V was clipped by 2 bases and J by 0 bases, with 14 bases between them. Germline-derived CDR1 and CDR2 are SNHLY and FYNNEI. This CDR3 spans 18 amino acids. The chain's CDR3 is CASSEYPGISSGANVLTF. CDR3 bases: TGTGCCAGCAGTGAATATCCAGGTATCTCCTCTGGGGCCAACGTCCTGACTTTC.

The V and J genes are TRBV5-1 and TRBJ1-4, with TRBD1 matching 10 bases. This CDR3 has 15 residues. Per the germline V gene, CDR1 is SGHRS and CDR2 is YFSETQ. V shed 4 bases and J 8 bases; nucleotides not matched to a gene: 8. The CDR3 protein is CASSPSGTGDEKLFF. The CDR3 DNA reads as TGCGCCAGCAGCCCCTCTGGGACAGGGGACGAAAAACTGTTTTTT.

V and J are TRBV19 and TRBJ2-1, with a possible D match to TRBD2 (5 bases). Germline V CDR1 and CDR2: LNHDA, SQIVND (reference sequence). V lost 0 bases and J lost 9, with 18 bases in between. This CDR3 spans 16 amino acids. The CDR3 here is CASSIDRPRFGGEQFF. The CDR3, as DNA: TGTGCCAGTAGTATAGATCGTCCGCGATTCGGAGGTGAGCAGTTCTTC.

The rearrangement joins TRBV19 to TRBJ2-1; unclear D gene. Per germline, CDR1 LNHDA and CDR2 SQIVND (reference sequence). Trimming took 1 base from V and 3 from J, leaving 16 bases between them. The CDR3 sequence is 17 residues long. The CDR3 nucleotides read TGTGCCAGTAGTATAGCCCCTTTCCAGGATTACTACAATGAGCAGTTCTTC. Its translation: CASSIAPFQDYYNEQFF.

V gene TRBV6-6 combines with J gene TRBJ2-7, with 10 bases identical to TRBD1. The CDR3 has 14 amino acids. The V gene end was trimmed by 7 bases and the J gene end by 3 bases; junction bases not matched to a gene: 6. Looked up from germline, CDR1 is MNHNY and CDR2 is SVGAGI (reference sequence). Here the CDR3 reads CASTKRDRGYEQYF. The DNA for the CDR3 is TGTGCCAGCACAAAACGGGACAGGGGCTACGAGCAGTACTTC.

The chain has TRBV6-1 and TRBJ2-4; D is uncertain. The length of the CDR3 is 13 residues. The V gene lost 1 base and the J gene lost 7 bases, with 8 bases spanning the gap. Germline V gene lookup returns CDR1 MNHNS and CDR2 SASEGT. CDR3 nucleotides: TGTGCCAGCAGTGAAGTAGTACAGAACATTCAGTACTTC. This gives the protein CASSEVVQNIQYF.

The gene calls are TRBV4-3 and TRBJ2-2; 9 bases line up with TRBD2. Losses at the gene ends were 1 base for V and 7 bases for J; bases not matched to a gene: 7. The CDR3 runs 16 residues. Germline V gives CDR1 LGHNA, CDR2 YSLEER. The DNA of the CDR3 is TGCGCCAGCAGCCAAGTTGGGCGGGGGGGCAGCGGGGAGCTGTTTTTT. As protein: CASSQVGRGGSGELFF.

This clone has ten or more counts. This chain connects TRBV27 to TRBJ1-1; no clear D gene. The CDR3 consists of 11 residues. Germline V CDR1 and CDR2: MNHEY, SMNVEV (reference sequence). Trimming stripped 7 bases from V and 7 bases from J, with 10 bases between. CDR3: CASKREDEAFF. The CDR3 DNA reads TGTGCCAGCAAGAGGGAGGATGAAGCTTTCTTT.

The chain links TRBV5-1 to TRBJ2-5; 11 bases are shared with TRBD1. V shed 4 bases, J shed 5 bases, and the junction held 10 bases outside the gene matches. The CDR3 spans 16 residues. CDR1 and CDR2 (germline): SGHRS, YFSETQ. The DNA for the CDR3 is TGCGCCAGCAGCATCAGGACAGGGGGCATGCGGGAGACCCAGTACTTC. Protein: CASSIRTGGMRETQYF.

V is TRBV7-3 and J is TRBJ2-1; 10 nucleotides align to TRBD2. The CDR3 runs to 17 residues. V gave up 4 bases and J gave up 5 bases; unmatched junction bases: 11. CDR1 SGHTA and CDR2 FQGTGA come from the germline V gene. CDR3 protein: CASSSLYSGGPHNEQFF. CDR3 nucleotides: TGTGCCAGCAGCTCCTTATATAGCGGGGGGCCCCACAATGAGCAGTTCTTC. Full variable domain (remainder filled in from reference TRBV7-3 and TRBJ2-1): GAGVSQTPSNKVTEKGKYVELRCDPISGHTALYWYRQSLGQGPEFLIYFQGTGAADDSGLPNDRFFAVRPEGSVSTLKIQRTERGDSAVYLCASSSLYSGGPHNEQFFGPGTRLTVL.

This clone was seen just once. The CDR3 DNA is TGTGCCAGCTCACCAGCGGGACAGAGTAATTCACCCCTCCACTTT. Residues: CASSPAGQSNSPLHF. The chain has TRBV18 and TRBJ1-6; TRBD1 matches at 7 bases. Unmatched junction bases numbered 4, after V lost 2 bases and J lost 6 bases. This CDR3 has 15 amino acids. Germline values: CDR1 KGHSH, CDR2 LQKENI.